The rows below give T cell receptor beta chains drawn from one sample of a study of blood T cell repertoires in COVID-19. The table came from immunoSEQ multiplex PCR; TCRdb's copy has only in-frame clones and leaves some out. The sample holds over 30,000 clones; 75% are singletons and the top ten take roughly 14%. The specimen sequenced was peripheral blood. The receptors stem from an elderly man with active or convalescent COVID-19. The CDR3 runs from the conserved cysteine through the conserved F or W. A D gene is named only where the DNA matches it firmly. Expanded clones are given a class, and other clones once, few, many or no size at all.

clone_size cdr3_length j_call v_call d_call cdr3_nt cdr3_aa
medium-sized 13 TRBJ2-7 TRBV27 - TGTGCCAGCAGTTTAGGCCCGGGTTACGAGCAGTACTTC CASSLGPGYEQYF
- 14 TRBJ2-7 TRBV27 - TGTGCCAGCAGTTTACAGGCTCACCCCTACGAGCAGTACTTC CASSLQAHPYEQYF
- 15 TRBJ1-2 TRBV5-1 - TGCGCCAGCAGCCCTGACGGACAGACGAACTATGGCTACACCTTC CASSPDGQTNYGYTF
- 13 TRBJ2-7 TRBV11-2 TRBD1 TGTGCCAGCAGCATGAGACAGGGTCGAGAGCAGTACTTC CASSMRQGREQYF
few 15 TRBJ1-6 TRBV27 - TGTGCCAGCAGTTTATCCGGGACACGGAATTCACCCCTCCACTTT CASSLSGTRNSPLHF
- 17 TRBJ1-5 TRBV12-5 - TGTGCTAGTGGTTTGGACGGGACAAGCGGCCAGCATCAGCCCCAGCATTTT CASGLDGTSGQHQPQHF
- 15 TRBJ2-1 TRBV28 TRBD1 TGTGCCAGCAGTTACCTGACAGGGACCTACAATGAGCAGTTCTTC CASSYLTGTYNEQFF
- 16 TRBJ2-2 TRBV27 - TGTGCCAGCGGCTTCGGGAGATCTATGGAGCCCGGGGAGCTGTTTTTT CASGFGRSMEPGELFF
few 16 TRBJ2-2 TRBV5-1 TRBD2 TGCGCCAGCAGCTTCCTGGCGGGAGCGAACACCGGGGAGCTGTTTTTT CASSFLAGANTGELFF
- 15 TRBJ2-2 TRBV5-5 TRBD2 TGTGCCAGCAGCCCTGGGACTACCGACACCGGGGAGCTGTTTTTT CASSPGTTDTGELFF
- 15 TRBJ2-3 TRBV6-5 - TGTGCCAGCAGCGACCACAGGGTTAAGGGAGATACGCAGTATTTT CASSDHRVKGDTQYF
- 13 TRBJ1-1 TRBV7-9 - TGTGCCAGCAGCGCACTGGGGGGCACTGAAGCTTTCTTT CASSALGGTEAFF
- 15 TRBJ2-1 TRBV27 TRBD1 TGTGCCAGCAGTGAGGACAGGACCTCCTACAATGAGCAGTTCTTC CASSEDRTSYNEQFF